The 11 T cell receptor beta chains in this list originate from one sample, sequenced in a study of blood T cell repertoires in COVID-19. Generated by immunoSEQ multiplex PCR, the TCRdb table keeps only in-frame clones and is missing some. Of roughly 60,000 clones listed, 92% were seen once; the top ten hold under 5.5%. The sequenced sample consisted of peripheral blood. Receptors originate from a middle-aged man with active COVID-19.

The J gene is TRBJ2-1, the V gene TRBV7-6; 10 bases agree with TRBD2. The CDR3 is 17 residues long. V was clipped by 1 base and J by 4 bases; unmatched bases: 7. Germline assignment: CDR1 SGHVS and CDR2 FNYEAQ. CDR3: CASSLGGAGGPYNEQFF. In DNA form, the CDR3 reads TGTGCCAGCAGCTTAGGGGGAGCGGGAGGGCCTTACAATGAGCAGTTCTTC.

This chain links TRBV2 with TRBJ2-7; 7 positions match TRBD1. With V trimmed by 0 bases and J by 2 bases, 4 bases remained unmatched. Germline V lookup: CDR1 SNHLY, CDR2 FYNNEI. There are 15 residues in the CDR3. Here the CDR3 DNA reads TGTGCCAGCAGTGAAGCGTGGACAGGAGCCTACGAGCAGTACTTC. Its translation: CASSEAWTGAYEQYF.

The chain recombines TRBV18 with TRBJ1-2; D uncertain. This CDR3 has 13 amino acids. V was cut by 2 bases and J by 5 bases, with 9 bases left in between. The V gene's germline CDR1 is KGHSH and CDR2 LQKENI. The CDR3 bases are TGTGCCAGCTCACCAGCACAGTCTTATGGCTACACCTTC. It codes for CASSPAQSYGYTF.

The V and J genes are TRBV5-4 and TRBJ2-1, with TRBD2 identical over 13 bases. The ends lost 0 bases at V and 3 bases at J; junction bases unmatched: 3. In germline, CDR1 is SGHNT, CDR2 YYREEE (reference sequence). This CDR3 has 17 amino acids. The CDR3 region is CASSLGTSGSSYNEQFF. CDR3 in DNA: TGTGCCAGCAGCTTGGGGACTAGCGGGAGTAGCTACAATGAGCAGTTCTTC.

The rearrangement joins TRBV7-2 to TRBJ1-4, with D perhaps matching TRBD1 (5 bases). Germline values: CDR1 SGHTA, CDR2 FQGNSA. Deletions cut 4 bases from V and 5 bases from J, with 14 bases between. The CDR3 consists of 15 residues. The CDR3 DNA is TGTGCCAGCAGCTCCCAACGACAGAAGAATGAAAAACTGTTTTTT. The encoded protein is CASSSQRQKNEKLFF.

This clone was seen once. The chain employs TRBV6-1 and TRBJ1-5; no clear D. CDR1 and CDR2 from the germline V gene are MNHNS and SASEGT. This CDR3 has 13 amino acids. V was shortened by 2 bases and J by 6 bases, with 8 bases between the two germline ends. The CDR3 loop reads CASSEQDSQPQHF. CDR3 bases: TGTGCCAGCAGTGAACAAGATAGTCAGCCCCAGCATTTT.

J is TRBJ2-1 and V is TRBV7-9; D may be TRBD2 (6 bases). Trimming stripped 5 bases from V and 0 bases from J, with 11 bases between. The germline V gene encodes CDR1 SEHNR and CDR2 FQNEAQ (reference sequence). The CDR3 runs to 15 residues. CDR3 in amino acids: CASSPRGDSYNEQFF. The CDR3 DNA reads TGTGCCAGCAGCCCGCGGGGTGACTCCTACAATGAGCAGTTCTTC.

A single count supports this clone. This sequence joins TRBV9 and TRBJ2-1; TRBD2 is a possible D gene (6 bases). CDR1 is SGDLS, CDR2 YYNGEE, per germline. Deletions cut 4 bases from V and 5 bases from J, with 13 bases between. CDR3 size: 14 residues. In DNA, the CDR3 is TGTGCCAGCAGCCACCGGGGACTCGACAATGAGCAGTTCTTC. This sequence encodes CASSHRGLDNEQFF.

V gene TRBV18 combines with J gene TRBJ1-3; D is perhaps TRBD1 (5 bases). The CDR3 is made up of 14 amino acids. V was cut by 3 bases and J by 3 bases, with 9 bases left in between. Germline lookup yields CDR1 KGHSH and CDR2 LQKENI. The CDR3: CASSPSGIGNTIYF. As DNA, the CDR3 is TGTGCCAGCTCACCCTCAGGGATTGGAAACACCATATATTTT. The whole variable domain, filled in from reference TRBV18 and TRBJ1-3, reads NAGVMQNPRHLVRRRGQEARLRCSPMKGHSHVYWYRQLPEEGLKFMVYLQKENIIDESGMPKERFSAEFPKEGPSILRIQQVVRGDSAAYFCASSPSGIGNTIYFGEGSWLTVV.

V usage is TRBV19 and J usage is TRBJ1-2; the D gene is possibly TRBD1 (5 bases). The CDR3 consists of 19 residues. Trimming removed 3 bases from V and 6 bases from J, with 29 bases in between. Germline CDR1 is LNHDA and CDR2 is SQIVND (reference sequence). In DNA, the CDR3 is TGTGCCAGTAGTATGCGGACCCCCGGGACTATTCCTCTCTCGGATGGCTACACCTTC. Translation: CASSMRTPGTIPLSDGYTF.

CDR3 protein: CASSLLEGDEQFF. The CDR3 DNA reads TGTGCCAGCAGTTTGCTAGAAGGGGATGAGCAGTTCTTC. The V call is TRBV28, the J call TRBJ2-1; TRBD1 might be the D (5 bases). Trimming cost V 3 bases and J 8 bases, with 11 bases left between them. The CDR3 length is 13 residues. The germline V gene has CDR1 MDHEN and CDR2 SYDVKM. The full variable domain, in which reference TRBV28 and TRBJ2-1 provide the parts outside the CDR3, is DVKVTQSSRYLVKRTGEKVFLECVQDMDHENMFWYRQDPGLGLRLIYFSYDVKMKEKGDIPEGYSVSREKKERFSLILESASTNQTSMYLCASSLLEGDEQFFGPGTRLTVL.